Here is one T cell receptor (beta chain) with its context. In the original processing: The assay estimated nucleated cells by amplifying reference gene primers. Data came from immunoSEQ multiplex PCR; TCRdb stores just in-frame clones and leaves some out. Clone size and the V and J calls come from that table; the DNA yielded D and trimming. The sample has over 85,000 clones, 70% to 90% seen once; the top ten hold nearly 3.5%. This sample is drawn from a study of blood T cell repertoires in COVID-19. Germline lookup yields CDR1 DFQATT and CDR2 SNEGSKA (reference sequence). This CDR3 is built from 11 residues. Trimming took 7 bases from V and 3 from J, leaving 9 bases between them.

This chain uses TRBV20-1 with TRBJ1-2, with D tentatively TRBD1 (5 bases). Material: peripheral blood. The sequence derives from a middle-aged man with acute or convalescent COVID-19. Here the CDR3 DNA reads TGCAGTGGAGCGGGGGACTATGGCTACACCTTC. This gives the protein CSGAGDYGYTF.